A selection of T cell receptor beta chains follows, all from one sample in a study of identical twins. TCRdb reprocessed the 5' RACE reads via MiXCR and lists one record per CDR3 protein. The sample holds hundreds of thousands of distinct CDR3 sequences; more than 13% are singletons and the top ten take about 9%. Sequenced: memory (CD45RO+) T cells sorted from blood. These receptors all stem from a woman between 18 and 29 years old in good health. The CDR3 runs from the conserved cysteine through the conserved F or W. The D gene is left open where the match is weak. Part of the rows lack a size; the others show once, few, many or a class for expanded clones.

>TRBJ2-3|TRBV20-1|.|.
CSARDHAGRFIDTQYF
TGCAGTGCTAGAGATCACGCGGGGAGATTTATAGATACGCAGTATTTT
>TRBJ2-7|TRBV7-9|.|.
CASSSAGRHKDF
TGTGCCAGCAGCTCGGCCGGGAGACACAAGGACTTC
>TRBJ2-7|TRBV2|.|.
CASTETDSYEQYF
TGTGCCAGCACCGAAACAGACTCCTACGAGCAGTACTTC
>TRBJ2-4|TRBV5-1|TRBD1|.
CASSPGQAGDIQYF
TGCGCCAGCAGCCCGGGACAGGCTGGGGACATTCAGTACTTC
>TRBJ2-2|TRBV6-2/TRBV6-3|TRBD2|.
CASNSGGATGELFF
TGTGCCAGTAATAGCGGGGGAGCCACCGGGGAGCTGTTTTTT
>TRBJ1-1|TRBV12-3/TRBV12-4|.|.
CASSSTTGRNTEAFF
TGTGCCAGCAGTTCGACGACAGGAAGGAACACTGAAGCTTTCTTT
>TRBJ1-2|TRBV5-1|.|.
CASSTGHITPSNYGYTF
TGCGCCAGCAGCACGGGCCATATTACCCCATCGAACTATGGCTACACCTTC
>TRBJ2-5|TRBV20-1|.|.
CSATTSFQETQYF
TGCAGTGCTACTACTAGTTTCCAAGAGACCCAGTACTTC
>TRBJ2-5|TRBV27|TRBD2|.
CASSKVTSGVETQYF
TGTGCCAGCAGCAAGGTGACTAGCGGGGTGGAGACCCAGTACTTC
>TRBJ1-6|TRBV6-1|TRBD1|.
CASTELPGQPNSPLHF
TGTGCCAGCACTGAACTTCCGGGACAGCCTAATTCACCCCTCCACTTT
>TRBJ2-1|TRBV6-2/TRBV6-3|.|many
CASGAQMYSEQFF
TGTGCCAGCGGGGCCCAAATGTACAGTGAGCAGTTCTTC
>TRBJ2-1|TRBV4-3|TRBD2|.
CASSHGRAIYNEQFF
TGCGCCAGCAGCCACGGGAGGGCCATCTACAATGAGCAGTTCTTC
>TRBJ1-2|TRBV7-2|.|few
CASSVKRDLGYTF
TGTGCCAGCAGCGTGAAGCGGGACTTAGGCTACACCTTC
>TRBJ2-3|TRBV20-1|.|many
CSAGGSPNTQYF
TGCAGTGCGGGGGGTAGCCCTAATACGCAGTATTTT
>TRBJ2-1|TRBV19|TRBD2|.
CASSIVGGVYNEQFF
TGTGCCAGTAGTATAGTCGGGGGGGTTTACAATGAGCAGTTCTTC
>TRBJ2-3|TRBV20-1|.|few
CSASPDAAGTDTQYF
TGCAGTGCATCGCCGGACGCTGCGGGCACAGATACGCAGTATTTT
>TRBJ2-3|TRBV11-1|TRBD1|many
CASSLGVTGAPSTDTQYF
TGTGCCAGCAGCTTAGGTGTGACAGGGGCCCCTAGCACAGATACGCAGTATTTT
>TRBJ1-2|TRBV29-1|.|few
CSVSHNYGYTF
TGCAGCGTTTCCCATAACTATGGCTACACCTTC
>TRBJ1-1|TRBV20-1|.|few
CSARYHRANTEAFF
TGCAGTGCTCGATACCACAGGGCTAACACTGAAGCTTTCTTT
>TRBJ1-2|TRBV11-2|.|.
CASSLDLYGYGYTF
TGTGCCAGCAGCTTAGATCTCTATGGTTATGGCTACACCTTC
>TRBJ1-4|TRBV29-1|.|.
CSVSRGGDEKLFF
TGCAGCGTTTCCCGCGGGGGTGATGAAAAACTGTTTTTT
>TRBJ2-1|TRBV7-3|TRBD1|.
CASSLGTGYNEQFF
TGTGCCAGCAGCCTCGGGACAGGCTACAATGAGCAGTTCTTC
>TRBJ2-1|TRBV7-9|.|many
CASSLVSPRSYNEQFF
TGTGCCAGCAGCTTAGTCTCCCCAAGATCCTACAATGAGCAGTTCTTC
>TRBJ2-7|TRBV12-3/TRBV12-4|.|.
CASSPAAGIRYF
TGTGCCAGCAGCCCCGCCGCGGGGATTCGGTACTTC
>TRBJ2-7|TRBV6-5|TRBD2|few
CASSYSGGVYEQYF
TGTGCCAGCAGTTATTCGGGAGGTGTCTACGAGCAGTACTTC
>TRBJ1-2|TRBV7-9|.|.
CASSLVGGRRGNYGYTF
TGTGCCAGCAGCTTAGTGGGCGGGCGGCGAGGGAACTATGGCTACACCTTC
>TRBJ1-6|TRBV20-1|TRBD1|few
CSANPGTGGHSPLHF
TGCAGTGCTAACCCCGGGACAGGGGGCCATTCACCCCTCCACTTT
>TRBJ2-2|TRBV6-5|TRBD2|.
CASSYLAPSGSVTGELFF
TGTGCCAGCAGTTACCTTGCCCCTAGCGGGAGCGTCACCGGGGAGCTGTTTTTT
>TRBJ2-7|TRBV7-2|.|.
CASSPSTGPYEQYF
TGTGCCAGCAGCCCCTCGACAGGACCCTACGAGCAGTACTTC
>TRBJ2-1|TRBV27|TRBD1|few
CASTSRDRVYNEQFF
TGTGCCAGCACCTCGAGGGACAGAGTTTACAATGAGCAGTTCTTC
>TRBJ1-5|TRBV12-3/TRBV12-4|.|few
CASSSDGRGQPQHF
TGTGCCAGCAGTTCGGACGGGAGGGGTCAGCCCCAGCATTTT
>TRBJ2-7|TRBV20-1|.|.
CSARAYRSGGNEQYF
TGCAGTGCTAGAGCATATCGTTCAGGGGGGAACGAGCAGTACTTC
>TRBJ2-5|TRBV20-1|.|.
CSARSLTQETQYF
TGCAGTGCTAGGTCCCTAACTCAAGAGACCCAGTACTTC
>TRBJ1-2|TRBV2|.|few
CASHMGVGYGYTF
TGTGCCAGTCATATGGGGGTCGGGTATGGCTACACCTTC
>TRBJ1-2|TRBV3-1|.|few
CASSQGFNGYTF
TGTGCCAGCAGCCAAGGATTCAATGGCTACACCTTC
>TRBJ1-2|TRBV10-3|.|few
CAISAGDVGGYTF
TGTGCCATCAGTGCAGGGGACGTTGGTGGCTACACCTTC
>TRBJ2-1|TRBV5-6|TRBD2|once
CAMSLGLPGGEQFF
TGTGCCATGAGCCTCGGGCTCCCGGGGGGAGAGCAGTTCTTC
>TRBJ2-3|TRBV20-1|.|.
CSASGRDASTDTQYF
TGCAGTGCTAGTGGCCGGGACGCTAGCACAGATACGCAGTATTTT
>TRBJ2-3|TRBV3-1|.|.
CASSQAVGGGTDTQYF
TGTGCCAGCAGCCAAGCAGTGGGAGGTGGCACAGATACGCAGTATTTT
>TRBJ2-1|TRBV7-9|TRBD2|.
CASSPSGSDNEQFF
TGTGCCAGCAGCCCTAGCGGGAGTGACAATGAGCAGTTCTTC
>TRBJ2-7|TRBV7-2|.|.
CASSLAHDASSYEQYF
TGTGCCAGCAGCTTAGCTCATGACGCGAGCTCCTACGAGCAGTACTTC
>TRBJ1-2|TRBV6-6|.|few
CASTPLGAQGYTF
TGTGCCAGCACCCCGTTGGGGGCGCAGGGCTACACCTTC
>TRBJ2-3|TRBV7-7|.|.
CASSLHPRDLGDLSTDTQYF
TGTGCTAGCAGCTTACATCCAAGGGACCTAGGAGACCTCAGCACAGATACGCAGTATTTT
>TRBJ2-1|TRBV20-1|.|.
CSARDPYNEQFF
TGCAGTGCTAGAGATCCGTACAATGAGCAGTTCTTC
>TRBJ1-1|TRBV10-3|TRBD1|many
CAISGPGQGNTEAFF
TGTGCCATCAGTGGGCCGGGACAGGGTAACACTGAAGCTTTCTTT
>TRBJ2-1|TRBV7-3|.|.
CASSSGAQGFSEQFF
TGTGCCAGCAGCTCCGGAGCCCAGGGGTTCAGTGAGCAGTTCTTC
>TRBJ2-1|TRBV6-2/TRBV6-3|.|many
CASSYGTAYNEQFF
TGTGCCAGCAGTTACGGGACGGCCTACAATGAGCAGTTCTTC
>TRBJ1-4|TRBV7-4|.|few
CASSLYRNEKLFF
TGTGCCAGCAGCTTATATCGGAATGAAAAACTGTTTTTT
>TRBJ2-4|TRBV29-1|TRBD1|few
CSVGSRGAGGTPKNIQYF
TGCAGCGTTGGTTCTCGCGGGGCAGGGGGCACCCCCAAAAACATTCAGTACTTC
>TRBJ2-1|TRBV29-1|TRBD1|.
CSVDGTASYNEQFF
TGCAGCGTCGACGGGACAGCCTCCTACAATGAGCAGTTCTTC
>TRBJ1-5|TRBV27|.|few
CASSSAHQPQHF
TGTGCCAGCAGTTCGGCCCATCAGCCCCAGCATTTT
>TRBJ2-7|TRBV20-1|.|few
CSVGTTGETYEQYF
TGCAGTGTTGGTACCACGGGAGAGACCTACGAGCAGTACTTC
>TRBJ2-7|TRBV9|.|.
CASSVDVTHGYEQYF
TGTGCCAGCAGCGTCGATGTAACACACGGCTACGAGCAGTACTTC
>TRBJ2-1|TRBV10-3|.|.
CAISESGASEFF
TGTGCCATCAGTGAGTCGGGAGCTAGCGAGTTCTTC
>TRBJ2-7|TRBV30|.|few
CAWSIAYEQYF
TGTGCCTGGTCGATCGCCTACGAGCAGTACTTC